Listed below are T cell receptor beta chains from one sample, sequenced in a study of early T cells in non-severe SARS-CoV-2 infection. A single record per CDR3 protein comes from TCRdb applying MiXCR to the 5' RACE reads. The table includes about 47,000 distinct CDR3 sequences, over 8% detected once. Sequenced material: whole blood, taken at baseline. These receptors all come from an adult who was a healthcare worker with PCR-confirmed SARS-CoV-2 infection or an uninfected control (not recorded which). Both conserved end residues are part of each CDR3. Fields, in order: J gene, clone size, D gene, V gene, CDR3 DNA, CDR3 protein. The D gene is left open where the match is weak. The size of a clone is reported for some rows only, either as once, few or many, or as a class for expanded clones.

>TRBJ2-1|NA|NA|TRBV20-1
TGCAGTGCTAGTTTAAGTTTCAATGAGCAGTTCTTC
CSASLSFNEQFF
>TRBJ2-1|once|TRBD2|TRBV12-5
TGTGCTAGTGGCACGGGGGGGAGCTCCTACAATGAGCAGTTCTTC
CASGTGGSSYNEQFF
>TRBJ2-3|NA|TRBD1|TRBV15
TGTGCCACCAGAGAGACAGGGGCAGATACGCAGTATTTT
CATRETGADTQYF
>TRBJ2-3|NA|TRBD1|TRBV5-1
TGCGCCAGCAGCCTGTGGTCGGTGGGACAGAGCACAGATACGCAGTATTTT
CASSLWSVGQSTDTQYF
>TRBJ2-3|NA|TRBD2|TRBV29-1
TGCAGCACGCGAGCGGGATTCACAGATACGCAGTATTTT
CSTRAGFTDTQYF
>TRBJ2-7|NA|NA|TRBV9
TGTGCCAGCAGCGTAGCTTTGGGGTCCTACGAGCAGTACTTC
CASSVALGSYEQYF
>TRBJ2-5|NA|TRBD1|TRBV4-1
TGCGCCAGCAGCCCAGGACAGGGCGATCAAGAGACCCAGTACTTC
CASSPGQGDQETQYF
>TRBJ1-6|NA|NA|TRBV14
TGTGCCAGCAGCCAAGAAAGCATACGGACCGGAGTTTCCGTTAATTCACCCCTCCACTTT
CASSQESIRTGVSVNSPLHF
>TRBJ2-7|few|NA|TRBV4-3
TGCGCCAGCAGCCAAGGACAGAACTACGAGCAGTACTTC
CASSQGQNYEQYF
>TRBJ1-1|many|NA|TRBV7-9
TGTGCCAGCAGCTTAGACTTTAGTGAAGCTTTCTTT
CASSLDFSEAFF
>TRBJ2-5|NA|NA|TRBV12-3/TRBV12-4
TGTGCCAGCAGTTTAAACGGGGTGTGGGGCCAAGAGACCCAGTACTTC
CASSLNGVWGQETQYF
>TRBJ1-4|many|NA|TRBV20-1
TGCAGTGCTAGAGGGAACAGGGAGACTACGGGGAACAATGAAAAACTGTTTTTT
CSARGNRETTGNNEKLFF
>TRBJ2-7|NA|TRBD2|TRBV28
TGTGCCAGCAGTAATCCGGGACTATCCTACGAGCAGTACTTC
CASSNPGLSYEQYF
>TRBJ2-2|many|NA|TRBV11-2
TGTGCCAGCAGCCCCGACCCCCGGGGAACCGGGGAGCTGTTTTTT
CASSPDPRGTGELFF
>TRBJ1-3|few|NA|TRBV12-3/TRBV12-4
TGTGCCAGCAGCCCGTCGAGCGTTAACTCTGGAAACACCATATATTTT
CASSPSSVNSGNTIYF
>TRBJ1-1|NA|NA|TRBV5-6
TGTGCCAGCAGCTTCGAACGGGGGTGGCCTTTCTTT
CASSFERGWPFF
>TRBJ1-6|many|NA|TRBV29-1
TGCAGCGTTGAATACCACCGTAGGGCCGGATCTGTACCTCATAATTCACCCCTCCACTTT
CSVEYHRRAGSVPHNSPLHF
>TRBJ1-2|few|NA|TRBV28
TGTGCCAGCAGCGCCACGAGTCCCCTATCCTATGGCTACACCTTC
CASSATSPLSYGYTF
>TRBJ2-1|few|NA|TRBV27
TGTGCCAGCAGTCCCAGCTCGGGAGACAATGAGCAGTTCTTC
CASSPSSGDNEQFF
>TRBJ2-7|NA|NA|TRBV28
TGTGCCAGCAAACGTAGCGGAGGTTCCCTTAGGGAGCAGTACTTC
CASKRSGGSLREQYF
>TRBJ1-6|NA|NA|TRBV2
TGTGCCAGCAGTCGGGACAACTCCTATAATTCACCCCTCCACTTT
CASSRDNSYNSPLHF
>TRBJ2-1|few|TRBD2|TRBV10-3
TGTGCCATCAGGACCGGGACTAGCGGGTACAATGAGCAGTTCTTC
CAIRTGTSGYNEQFF
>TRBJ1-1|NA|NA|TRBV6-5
TGTGCCAGCAGTTACTCACGGGGAGCCATGAACACTGAAGCTTTCTTT
CASSYSRGAMNTEAFF
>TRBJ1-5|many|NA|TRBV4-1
TGCGCCAGCAGCCAGATTGGGGGGCGCCTTGACCAGCATTTT
CASSQIGGRLDQHF
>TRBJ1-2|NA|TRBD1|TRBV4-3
TGCGCCAGCAGCCAAGGGGACAGGACGGACTATGGCCACACCTTC
CASSQGDRTDYGHTF
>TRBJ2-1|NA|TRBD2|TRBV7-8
TGTGCCAGCAGCTCCCCCTTACTAGCGGGGGGCCCCTACAATGAGCAGTTCTTC
CASSSPLLAGGPYNEQFF
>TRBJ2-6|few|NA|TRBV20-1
TGCAGTGCCAAGGAATTAAGCTCTGGGGCCAACGTCCTGACTTTC
CSAKELSSGANVLTF
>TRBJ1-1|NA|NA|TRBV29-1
TGCAGCGTTGAAGCTGGGAACACTGAAGCTTTCTTT
CSVEAGNTEAFF
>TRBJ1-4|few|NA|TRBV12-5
TGTGCTAGTGCCTCAGGGAGTTCTAATGAAAAACTGTTTTTT
CASASGSSNEKLFF
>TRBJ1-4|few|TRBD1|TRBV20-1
TGCAGTGCTAGAGAGGGCAGGGGGGAGGAAAAACTGTTTTTT
CSAREGRGEEKLFF
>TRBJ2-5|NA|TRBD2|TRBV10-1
TGCGCCAGCAGTAAATCCTCGGGACTAGCGGGTCCGGATGGAGAGACCCAGTACTTC
CASSKSSGLAGPDGETQYF
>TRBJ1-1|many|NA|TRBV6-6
TGTGCCAGCGGGGGACCAGGGGACATGAACACTGAAGCTTTCTTT
CASGGPGDMNTEAFF
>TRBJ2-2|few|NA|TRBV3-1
TGTGCCAGCAGCCCTCGGACAGCTGGCACCGGGGAGCTGTTTTTT
CASSPRTAGTGELFF
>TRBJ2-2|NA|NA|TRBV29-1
TGCAGCGTTGAGTTAGGCGGTCGGGCTTACACCGGGGAGCTGTTTTTT
CSVELGGRAYTGELFF
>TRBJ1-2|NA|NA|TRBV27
TGTGCCAGCAGTCACCGGGGCGAGGGATATGGCTACACCTTC
CASSHRGEGYGYTF
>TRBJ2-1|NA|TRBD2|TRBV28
TGTGCCAGCAGTTTAATAGCGGGAGTTGGAGAGCAGTTCTTC
CASSLIAGVGEQFF